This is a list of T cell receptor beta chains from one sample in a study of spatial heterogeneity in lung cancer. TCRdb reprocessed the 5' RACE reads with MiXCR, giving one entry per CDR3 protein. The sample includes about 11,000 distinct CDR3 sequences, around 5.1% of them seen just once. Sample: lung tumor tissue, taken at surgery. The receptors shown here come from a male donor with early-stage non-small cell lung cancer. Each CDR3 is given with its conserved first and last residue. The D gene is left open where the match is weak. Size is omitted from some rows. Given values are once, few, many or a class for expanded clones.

CDR3: CASSQVGGSGYTF
DNA: TGCGCCAGCAGCCAAGTTGGGGGGAGTGGCTACACCTTC
D: .
J: TRBJ1-2
V: TRBV4-1
size: many

CDR3: CASSLSGTGYEQYF
DNA: TGTGCCAGCAGCTTATCCGGGACAGGGTACGAGCAGTACTTC
D: TRBD1
J: TRBJ2-7
V: TRBV7-2
size: .

CDR3: CASSLDRVLDTQYF
DNA: TGTGCCAGCAGTCTGGACAGGGTGTTAGATACGCAGTATTTT
D: TRBD1
J: TRBJ2-3
V: TRBV11-2
size: many

CDR3: CASSLQGDTEAFF
DNA: TGTGCCAGCAGTCTACAGGGAGACACTGAAGCTTTCTTT
D: .
J: TRBJ1-1
V: TRBV12-3/TRBV12-4
size: many

CDR3: CATSANLGETQYF
DNA: TGTGCCACCTCGGCCAACCTGGGGGAGACCCAGTACTTC
D: .
J: TRBJ2-5
V: TRBV24-1
size: few

CDR3: CSASLAGGPSDEQFF
DNA: TGCAGTGCTAGTCTAGCGGGAGGGCCCTCCGATGAGCAGTTCTTC
D: TRBD2
J: TRBJ2-1
V: TRBV20-1
size: many

CDR3: CASRADTQYF
DNA: TGTGCCAGCAGGGCAGATACGCAGTATTTT
D: .
J: TRBJ2-3
V: TRBV28
size: large

CDR3: CSARKDSSYNSPLHF
DNA: TGCAGTGCTAGAAAGGACAGCTCCTATAATTCACCCCTCCACTTT
D: .
J: TRBJ1-6
V: TRBV20-1
size: few

CDR3: CASSSGTGRSDTQYF
DNA: TGTGCTAGCAGCTCCGGGACAGGGAGGTCAGATACGCAGTATTTT
D: TRBD1
J: TRBJ2-3
V: TRBV7-7
size: many

CDR3: CATSDPDRRGDNEQFF
DNA: TGTGCCACCAGTGACCCGGACCGAAGGGGGGACAATGAGCAGTTCTTC
D: .
J: TRBJ2-1
V: TRBV24-1
size: many

CDR3: CASSGTGPGSPLHF
DNA: TGTGCCAGCAGCGGGACAGGCCCTGGTTCACCCCTCCACTTT
D: TRBD1
J: TRBJ1-6
V: TRBV3-1
size: medium-sized

CDR3: CASGLPVGGELFF
DNA: TGTGCCAGCGGGCTCCCAGTTGGCGGGGAGCTGTTTTTT
D: .
J: TRBJ2-2
V: TRBV28
size: .

CDR3: CSVEFASGSHEQFF
DNA: TGCAGCGTTGAATTCGCTAGCGGGTCCCATGAGCAGTTCTTC
D: TRBD2
J: TRBJ2-1
V: TRBV29-1
size: many

CDR3: CARGQGTQETQYF
DNA: TGTGCCAGAGGACAGGGAACCCAAGAGACCCAGTACTTC
D: TRBD1
J: TRBJ2-5
V: TRBV2
size: .

CDR3: CASSKTGGYDGYTF
DNA: TGTGCCAGCAGTAAGACAGGGGGCTACGATGGCTACACCTTC
D: TRBD1
J: TRBJ1-2
V: TRBV27
size: medium-sized

CDR3: CASNRDLNTEAFF
DNA: TGTGCCAGCAACAGAGATTTGAACACTGAAGCTTTCTTT
D: .
J: TRBJ1-1
V: TRBV9
size: .